Below, 24 T cell receptor beta chains from the same sample are listed, as sequenced in a study of Ad26.COV2.S vaccination and SARS-CoV-2 variants. As to treatment: roughly 18 received Ad26.COV2.S at low or high dose, single or two shots; five or six received placebo; per-sample allocation not given. Day 63 after the first vaccine or placebo injection was the time point for sampling. Repertoires were generated with immunoSEQ multiplex PCR, while TCRdb's copy carries only in-frame clones and drops some. The sample carries around 320,000 clones, around four fifths recorded once. Specimen: peripheral blood, collected in a trial of Ad26.COV2.S vaccine versus placebo. Receptors originate from a person aged 18-60 years who received the Ad26.COV2.S COVID-19 vaccine or a placebo.

The rearrangement uses TRBV5-1 and TRBJ2-1, with 8 bases matching TRBD2. The junction had 3 bases not matched to a gene; V was cut back by 2 bases and J by 2 bases. The germline V gene has CDR1 SGHRS and CDR2 YFSETQ. There are 15 residues in the CDR3. CDR3 nucleotide sequence: TGCGCCAGCAGCTTCGACGGGGGGGCCTACAATGAGCAGTTCTTC. Translation gives CASSFDGGAYNEQFF.

This chain uses TRBV7-9 with TRBJ1-1; 8 bases are shared with TRBD1. Germline CDR1 and CDR2: SEHNR and FQNEAQ (reference sequence). V trimming: 2 bases; J trimming: 0 bases; junction bases outside the gene matches: 2. The CDR3 runs to 15 residues. CDR3 residues: CASSLTGGMNTEAFF. The DNA for the CDR3 is TGTGCCAGCAGCTTAACAGGGGGTATGAACACTGAAGCTTTCTTT. The variable domain in full, with the rest retrieved from reference TRBV7-9 and TRBJ1-1, is DTGVSQNPRHKITKRGQNVTFRCDPISEHNRLYWYRQTLGQGPEFLTYFQNEAQLEKSRLLSDRFSAERPKGSFSTLEIQRTEQGDSAMYLCASSLTGGMNTEAFFGQGTRLTVV.

The rearrangement uses TRBV19 and TRBJ1-1; no definite D call. V dropped 5 bases and J dropped 1 base, with 8 bases sitting between them. CDR1 and CDR2 from the germline V gene are LNHDA and SQIVND (reference sequence). The CDR3 loop spans 13 amino acids. The DNA for the CDR3 is TGTGCCAGTAGTTTTACAGAGAACACTGAAGCTTTCTTT. It specifies CASSFTENTEAFF.

This clone was seen a handful of times. This chain uses TRBV21-1 with TRBJ2-1; the DNA was not compared with TRBD2, the D call given in the table. TRBV21-1 is tagged as a pseudogene. CDR3 length: 17 residues. CDR3 DNA: TGTGCCAGCAGCAAAGGAACAGGACTACCCCACTACAATGAGCAGTTCTTC. Amino acid sequence: CASSKGTGLPHYNEQFF.

In its sample, this clone was seen once. This rearrangement joins TRBV7-3 to TRBJ2-3, with 7 bases fitting TRBD1. CDR1 is SGHTA, CDR2 FQGTGA, per germline. Unmatched junction bases numbered 5, after V lost 1 base and J lost 4 bases. The CDR3 contains 15 residues. The DNA of the CDR3 is TGTGCCAGCAGCTTAAACGGACAGGTCTCAGATACGCAGTATTTT. Amino acids: CASSLNGQVSDTQYF.

This sequence joins TRBV30 and TRBJ1-6; 9 bases line up with TRBD1. This CDR3 comprises 15 residues. J lost 9 bases, V lost 3 bases, and 9 bases had no gene match. CDR1 is GTSNPN and CDR2 is SVGIG in the germline V gene (reference sequence). The CDR3 sequence: CAWRGQGAGISPLHF. DNA for the CDR3: TGTGCCTGGAGGGGACAGGGCGCAGGTATTTCACCCCTCCACTTT.

This clone was seen only once. The CDR3, as DNA: TGTGCCAGCAGTATGACCGCTTTCTCTGGAAACACCATATATTTT. Its protein is CASSMTAFSGNTIYF. The chain has TRBV6-5 and TRBJ1-3; D unclear. Germline lookup yields CDR1 MNHEY and CDR2 SVGAGI. CDR3 size: 15 residues. Trimming stripped 5 bases from V and 0 bases from J, with 11 bases between.

The V and J genes are TRBV2 and TRBJ1-4, with D possibly being TRBD1 (5 bases). Per germline, CDR1 SNHLY and CDR2 FYNNEI. There are 14 residues in the CDR3. Trimming shortened V by 7 bases and J by 8 bases, and 17 bases separated the two germline ends. The CDR3 region has the DNA TGTGCCAGCACTATAGGGGTCAAAGGCGAAAAACTGTTTTTT. It is translated as CASTIGVKGEKLFF. Full variable domain (outside the CDR3, taken from reference TRBV2 and TRBJ1-4): EPEVTQTPSHQVTQMGQEVILRCVPISNHLYFYWYRQILGQKVEFLVSFYNNEISEKSEIFDDQFSVERPDGSNFTLKIRSTKLEDSAMYFCASTIGVKGEKLFFGSGTQLSVL.

The count of this clone is one. The V gene is TRBV7-9, the J gene TRBJ1-1; D gene unclear. V shed 5 bases and J shed 6 bases, with 10 bases lying between them. Germline assignment: CDR1 SEHNR and CDR2 FQNEAQ (reference sequence). The CDR3 contains 12 residues. Here the CDR3 DNA reads TGTGCCAGCAGCGCTCTTGGGTCTGAAGCTTTCTTT. Protein: CASSALGSEAFF. Based on the CDR3 plus reference TRBV7-9 and TRBJ1-1, the full variable domain is DTGVSQNPRHKITKRGQNVTFRCDPISEHNRLYWYRQTLGQGPEFLTYFQNEAQLEKSRLLSDRFSAERPKGSFSTLEIQRTEQGDSAMYLCASSALGSEAFFGQGTRLTVV.

The rearrangement uses TRBV19 and TRBJ2-7; 11 nucleotides agree with TRBD1. Looked up from germline, CDR1 is LNHDA and CDR2 is SQIVND (reference sequence). This CDR3 has 14 residues. Trimming removed 6 bases from V and 7 bases from J; junction bases left unmatched: 8. The CDR3 here is CASSRTGGFGEQYF. In DNA, the CDR3 is TGTGCCAGTAGCCGGACAGGGGGCTTTGGAGAGCAGTACTTC.

The chain combines TRBV7-9 with TRBJ2-1; 11 bases are shared with TRBD2. The germline CDR1 and CDR2 sequences are SEHNR and FQNEAQ (reference sequence). Trimming cost V 2 bases and J 9 bases; bases outside gene matches: 6. The CDR3 extends over 15 amino acids. CDR3 bases: TGTGCCAGCAGCTTAAATAGCGGGGGGGCAGCTGAGCAGTTCTTC. Its translation: CASSLNSGGAAEQFF.

The chain is built from TRBV5-6 and TRBJ2-3; no definite D call. The V gene lost 4 bases and the J gene lost 4 bases, with 13 bases spanning the gap. Looked up from germline, CDR1 is SGHDT and CDR2 is YYEEEE. The CDR3 is 14 amino acids. The DNA of the CDR3 is TGTGCCAGCAGCCGAAGCGCTAGTTCAGATACGCAGTATTTT. Amino acid sequence: CASSRSASSDTQYF.

On this clone itself: Other DNA sequences in the same sample also yield this CDR3. The V and J genes are TRBV5-1 and TRBJ1-5; D call uncertain. The CDR3 sequence is 13 residues long. The V and J ends lost 0 bases and 2 bases respectively, with 3 bases between them. Per the germline V gene, CDR1 is SGHRS and CDR2 is YFSETQ. CDR3 region: CASSLDGNQPQHF. CDR3 nucleotides: TGCGCCAGCAGCTTGGACGGCAATCAGCCCCAGCATTTT.

This chain connects TRBV25-1 to TRBJ1-2; 7 nucleotides match TRBD1. J lost 2 bases, V lost 6 bases, and 6 bases had no gene match. Germline lookup yields CDR1 MGHDK and CDR2 SYGVNS. This CDR3 comprises 14 residues. CDR3 sequence (DNA): TGTGCCAGCAGAGACCAGGGGGTCAACTATGGCTACACCTTC. Protein sequence: CASRDQGVNYGYTF.

The V call is TRBV2, the J call TRBJ1-5; TRBD1 matches at 9 bases. The CDR3 length is 15 residues. Trimming took 4 bases from V and 1 from J; bases not matched to a gene: 2. Looked up from germline, CDR1 is SNHLY and CDR2 is FYNNEI. Here the CDR3 reads CASSADRGSNQPQHF. The CDR3 DNA reads TGTGCCAGCAGTGCGGACAGGGGAAGCAATCAGCCCCAGCATTTT.

The J gene is TRBJ2-2, the V gene TRBV15; D unclear. V shed 1 base and J shed 1 base, with 1 base lying between them. Germline V gives CDR1 LNHNV, CDR2 YYDKDF (reference sequence). CDR3 length: 13 residues. CDR3 sequence: CATSRGNTGELFF. CDR3 sequence (DNA): TGTGCCACCAGCAGAGGGAACACCGGGGAGCTGTTTTTT.

The V and J genes are TRBV6-5 and TRBJ1-2; 9 bases map to TRBD1. CDR1 and CDR2 from the germline V gene are MNHEY and SVGAGI. CDR3 length equals 14 residues. The V and J ends lost 5 bases and 2 bases, in that order; junction bases with no gene match: 3. This chain's CDR3 is CASSRDRENYGYTF. The CDR3 DNA is TGTGCCAGCAGTCGGGACAGGGAGAACTATGGCTACACCTTC.

V usage is TRBV6-1 and J usage is TRBJ2-5; D not certain. Trimming removed 5 bases from V and 4 bases from J, with 8 bases in between. Per the germline V gene, CDR1 is MNHNS and CDR2 is SASEGT. The CDR3 length is 12 residues. The CDR3 region has the DNA TGTGCCAGCAGTTCGGAGAGAGAGACCCAGTACTTC. It encodes CASSSERETQYF.

CDR3 coding DNA: TGTGCCAGCAGCCGACAGGGCTCGAACACTGAAGCTTTCTTT. Protein: CASSRQGSNTEAFF. This chain joins TRBV7-8 and TRBJ1-1, with TRBD1 matching over 7 bases. V lost 5 bases, J lost 1 base, and 4 bases stayed unmatched. The CDR3 runs 14 residues. CDR1 is SGHVS, CDR2 FQNEAQ, per germline.

The CDR3 bases are TGTGCCAGCAGTGAGAGGGGCAGGGGTGACACTGAAGCTTTCTTT. It encodes CASSERGRGDTEAFF. The chain has TRBV2 and TRBJ1-1, with a possible D match to TRBD1 (6 bases). The V end lost 3 bases, the J end lost 3 bases, and 14 bases lay between the germline ends. The CDR3 is made up of 15 amino acids. From germline, CDR1 is SNHLY and CDR2 FYNNEI.

The chain recombines TRBV19 with TRBJ1-1; TRBD1 is a possible D gene (5 bases). Germline CDR1 reads LNHDA; CDR2 reads SQIVND (reference sequence). There are 14 residues in the CDR3. V was trimmed by 7 bases and J by 5 bases, leaving 17 bases between them. As DNA, the CDR3 is TGTGCCAGTACATACCGCCGGGCAGGGACTGAAGCTTTCTTT. Translation gives CASTYRRAGTEAFF.

The chain joins TRBV2 to TRBJ2-7; D is tentatively TRBD1 or TRBD2 (5 bases each). V lost 4 bases and J 7 bases, leaving 8 bases between the germline ends. CDR1 is SNHLY and CDR2 is FYNNEI in the germline V gene. The CDR3 extends over 11 amino acids. Here the CDR3 reads CASSGGWEQYF. The CDR3 bases are TGTGCCAGCAGTGGGGGGTGGGAGCAGTACTTC.

V and J are TRBV3-1 (or the pseudogene TRBV3-2) and TRBJ2-4; tentatively, D is TRBD1 or TRBD2 (5 bases each). V was pared by 4 bases and J by 8 bases, with 15 bases between. This CDR3 region has 14 residues. The germline V gene encodes CDR1 LGHDT and CDR2 YNNKEL (reference sequence). The CDR3 reads CASSLSGGWDIQYF. The CDR3 DNA follows: TGTGCCAGCAGCCTTAGTGGGGGATGGGACATTCAGTACTTC.

The CDR3 DNA reads as TGTGCCAGCGGCTCAGTGAACACTGAAGCTTTCTTT. As protein: CASGSVNTEAFF. V is TRBV12-3 or TRBV12-4 and J is TRBJ1-1; D gene unclear. With 8 bases removed from V and 0 bases from J, the gap between germline ends came to 7 bases. The CDR3 totals 12 residues.